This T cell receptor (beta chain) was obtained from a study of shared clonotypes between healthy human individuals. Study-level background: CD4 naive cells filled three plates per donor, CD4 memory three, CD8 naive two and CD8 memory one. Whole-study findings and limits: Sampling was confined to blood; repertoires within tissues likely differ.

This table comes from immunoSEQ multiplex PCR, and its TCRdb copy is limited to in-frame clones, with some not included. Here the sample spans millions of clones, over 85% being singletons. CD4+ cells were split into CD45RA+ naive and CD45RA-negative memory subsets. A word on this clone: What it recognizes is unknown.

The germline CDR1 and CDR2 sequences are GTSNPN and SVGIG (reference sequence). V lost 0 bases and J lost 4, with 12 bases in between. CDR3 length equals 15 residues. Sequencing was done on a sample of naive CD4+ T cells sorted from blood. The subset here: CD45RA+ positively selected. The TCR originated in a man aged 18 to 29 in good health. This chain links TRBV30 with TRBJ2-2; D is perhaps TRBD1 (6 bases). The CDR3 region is CAWSVSGTSTGELFF. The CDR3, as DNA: TGTGCCTGGAGTGTTTCCGGGACATCCACCGGGGAGCTGTTTTTT.